This T cell receptor (beta chain) was sequenced in a study of beta chain features in type 1 diabetes. Germline-derived CDR1 and CDR2 are LNHDA and SQIVND (reference sequence). The V gene lost 5 bases and the J gene lost 2 bases, with 13 bases spanning the gap. This CDR3 has 14 residues. In its sample, this clone was seen a few times. Its antigen is not known. Sequenced material consisted of expressed TCRB transcripts (all of the isolated RNA was reverse transcribed). TCRdb keeps only in-frame clones here, not all; method: immunoSEQ multiplex PCR. The sample holds tens of thousands of clones, roughly 34% seen once. Notes on the study in general: Researchers reported that naive, central memory and Treg TCRB repertoires appeared more similar in patients than in healthy donors.

The sequence derives from a woman aged 18-29 years in good health. The J gene is TRBJ2-7, the V gene TRBV19; maybe TRBD1 (6 bases). Material: stem cell memory CD4+ T cells from blood. The CDR3 sequence: CASSLRDTTYEQYF. CDR3 nucleotides: TGTGCCAGTAGTCTCCGGGACACCACCTACGAGCAGTACTTC.